The 32 T cell receptor beta chains in this list originate from one sample, sequenced in a study of T cells in localized non-small cell lung cancer. Profiled with immunoSEQ multiplex PCR; TCRdb holds only in-frame clones, not every one. The table shows tens of thousands of clones, with roughly 88% occurring only once. Here the sequenced sample was peripheral blood, taken before any cancer treatment. These receptor sequences come from a male donor older than 55 with stage III squamous cell lung carcinoma.

This chain uses TRBV7-8 with TRBJ1-4; 7 nucleotides align to TRBD1. The V gene end was trimmed by 5 bases and the J gene end by 4 bases; junction bases not matched to a gene: 10. CDR1 SGHVS and CDR2 FQNEAQ come from the germline V gene. The CDR3 length is 16 residues. In DNA form, the CDR3 reads TGTGCCAGCAGCGCAACAGGGGCCCGGAGTAATGAAAAACTGTTTTTT. Protein product: CASSATGARSNEKLFF.

This chain uses TRBV21-1 with TRBJ1-3; the DNA was not used to check the table's D call, TRBD1. TRBV21-1 is a pseudogene. The CDR3 has 15 amino acids. The CDR3 loop is CASSKPPGAGNTIYF. CDR3 coding DNA: TGTGCCAGCAGCAAACCGCCAGGGGCTGGAAACACCATATATTTT.

The rearrangement uses TRBV5-4 and TRBJ1-4; D possibly corresponds to TRBD1 (6 bases). From germline, CDR1 is SGHNT and CDR2 YYREEE (reference sequence). Deletions cut 5 bases from V and 6 bases from J, with 14 bases between. The CDR3 loop spans 14 amino acids. DNA for the CDR3: TGTGCCAGCAGTAGCCGGGACACGGATGAAAAACTGTTTTTT. It is translated as CASSSRDTDEKLFF. Full variable domain (rest looked up from reference TRBV5-4 and TRBJ1-4): ETGVTQSPTHLIKTRGQQVTLRCSSQSGHNTVSWYQQALGQGPQFIFQYYREEENGRGNFPPRFSGLQFPNYSSELNVNALELDDSALYLCASSSRDTDEKLFFGSGTQLSVL.

The chain has TRBV7-9 and TRBJ2-3; D possibly corresponds to TRBD2 (6 bases). Germline V CDR1 and CDR2: SEHNR, FQNEAQ (reference sequence). This CDR3 is built from 16 residues. Between the trimmed V and J ends, which lost 1 base and 2 bases, there was a span of 13 bases. The CDR3 loop is CASSLGRGTTTDTQYF. In DNA form, the CDR3 reads TGTGCCAGCAGCTTAGGGCGGGGAACCACCACAGATACGCAGTATTTT.

The CDR3 is CASSSRRDTEAFF. The DNA for the CDR3 is TGTGCCAGCAGTTCCCGCAGGGACACTGAAGCTTTCTTT. The chain employs TRBV6-6 and TRBJ1-1; D may be TRBD1 (5 bases). The germline CDR1 and CDR2 sequences are MNHNY and SVGAGI (reference sequence). The V end lost 4 bases, the J end lost 3 bases, and 9 bases lay between the germline ends. There are 13 residues in the CDR3.

V usage is TRBV18 and J usage is TRBJ1-1; D gene unclear. Germline V gene lookup returns CDR1 KGHSH and CDR2 LQKENI. CDR3 length: 13 residues. The V end lost 5 bases, the J end lost 1 base, and 8 bases lay between the germline ends. The CDR3: CASSSGRNTEAFF. CDR3 nucleotides: TGTGCCAGCTCAAGCGGACGGAACACTGAAGCTTTCTTT. Combining the CDR3 with reference TRBV18 and TRBJ1-1 gives the whole variable domain NAGVMQNPRHLVRRRGQEARLRCSPMKGHSHVYWYRQLPEEGLKFMVYLQKENIIDESGMPKERFSAEFPKEGPSILRIQQVVRGDSAAYFCASSSGRNTEAFFGQGTRLTVV.

This rearrangement joins TRBV9 to TRBJ1-1, with a possible D match to TRBD1 (5 bases). Germline-derived CDR1 and CDR2 are SGDLS and YYNGEE. The V gene lost 0 bases and the J gene lost 3 bases, with 6 bases spanning the gap. The CDR3 is made up of 13 amino acids. The CDR3 DNA reads TGTGCCAGCAGCGTAGGGGGGGACACTGAAGCTTTCTTT. Protein: CASSVGGDTEAFF.

The chain combines TRBV9 with TRBJ2-7; the match to TRBD2 covers 7 bases. Germline V gene lookup returns CDR1 SGDLS and CDR2 YYNGEE. The CDR3 contains 14 residues. V lost 3 bases and J lost 2; bases outside the gene matches: 5. The CDR3 nucleotides are TGTGCCAGCAGCGACGGGACTACCCCCTACGAGCAGTACTTC. Translated, it gives CASSDGTTPYEQYF.

This chain's CDR3 is CASSQKLAGASTDTQYF. In DNA form, the CDR3 reads TGTGCCAGCAGCCAGAAACTAGCGGGGGCTTCCACAGATACGCAGTATTTT. The chain carries TRBV4-2 and TRBJ2-3; 11 nucleotides line up with TRBD2. Germline loops: CDR1 LGHNA, CDR2 YNFKEQ. This CDR3 spans 17 amino acids. V trimming: 3 bases; J trimming: 2 bases; junction bases outside the gene matches: 7.

This clone has more than one count but fewer than ten. The chain uses TRBV6-1 and TRBJ1-5; D is possibly TRBD1 (5 bases). Germline CDR1 MNHNS, CDR2 SASEGT. V lost 6 bases and J lost 0, with 9 bases in between. The CDR3 covers 14 residues. The CDR3, as DNA: TGTGCCAGCAGCCTACAGGTTAGCAATCAGCCCCAGCATTTT. Translating it yields CASSLQVSNQPQHF.

The J gene is TRBJ2-2, the V gene TRBV7-3, with D perhaps matching TRBD1 or TRBD2 (6 bases each). CDR1 and CDR2 from the germline V gene are SGHTA and FQGTGA. CDR3 length: 16 residues. Deletions cut 5 bases from V and 5 bases from J, with 18 bases between. CDR3 DNA: TGTGCCAGCAGCGCTTCTTCCGGGGGCCCTACCGGGGAGCTGTTTTTT. Its protein product is CASSASSGGPTGELFF.

The chain couples TRBV11-2 to TRBJ1-6; D uncertain. V lost 9 bases to trimming and J lost 10 bases, with 19 bases between them. The CDR3 loop spans 14 amino acids. Germline V gene lookup returns CDR1 SGHAT and CDR2 FQNNGV. The CDR3 DNA follows: TGTGCCAGTACTCTGGACGGAGTTAGGTCACCCCTCCACTTT. It is translated as CASTLDGVRSPLHF. Together with reference TRBV11-2 and TRBJ1-6, the CDR3 gives the full variable domain: EAGVAQSPRYKIIEKRQSVAFWCNPISGHATLYWYQQILGQGPKLLIQFQNNGVVDDSQLPKDRFSAERLKGVDSTLKIQPAKLEDSAVYLCASTLDGVRSPLHFGNGTRLTVT.

The CDR3 bases are TGTGCCAGCAGCTCGGGGCCCAACTACGAGCAGTACTTC. Its translation: CASSSGPNYEQYF. The V call is TRBV5-4, the J call TRBJ2-7, with D perhaps given as TRBD1 or TRBD2 (5 bases each). V was shortened by 3 bases and J by 3 bases, with 10 bases between the two germline ends. Germline values: CDR1 SGHNT, CDR2 YYREEE (reference sequence). The CDR3 consists of 13 residues. The whole variable domain, remainder taken from reference TRBV5-4 and TRBJ2-7, is ETGVTQSPTHLIKTRGQQVTLRCSSQSGHNTVSWYQQALGQGPQFIFQYYREEENGRGNFPPRFSGLQFPNYSSELNVNALELDDSALYLCASSSGPNYEQYFGPGTRLTVT.

The chain couples TRBV5-4 to TRBJ1-1, with 10 nucleotides matching TRBD1. CDR1 SGHNT and CDR2 YYREEE come from the germline V gene (reference sequence). The CDR3 loop spans 16 amino acids. V was clipped by 1 base and J by 0 bases; unmatched bases: 3. Written as DNA, the CDR3 is TGTGCCAGCAGCTTGAGGGGACAGGGGATGAACACTGAAGCTTTCTTT. It yields the protein CASSLRGQGMNTEAFF.

The rearrangement joins TRBV9 to TRBJ2-3; a possible D gene is TRBD2 (6 bases). The CDR3 sequence is 15 residues long. The germline V gene has CDR1 SGDLS and CDR2 YYNGEE. V lost 3 bases to trimming and J lost 1 base, with 12 bases between them. For the CDR3, the DNA is TGTGCCAGCAGCGGAATGGGCGGGGGCACAGATACGCAGTATTTT. Residues: CASSGMGGGTDTQYF.

The chain combines TRBV4-1 with TRBJ1-2; D call uncertain. Germline values: CDR1 MGHRA, CDR2 YSYEKL. CDR3 length: 17 amino acids. The V gene lost 4 bases and the J gene lost 1 base, with 19 bases spanning the gap. In nucleotides, the CDR3 is TGCGCCAGCAGCCTCGCCCCGATTGCGCCCAATAACTATGGCTACACCTTC. This encodes CASSLAPIAPNNYGYTF.

This chain connects TRBV9 to TRBJ1-3; 8 nucleotides line up with TRBD1. CDR3 size: 17 residues. J gave up 0 bases and V 4 bases, and 9 bases lay outside the gene matches. Germline assignment: CDR1 SGDLS and CDR2 YYNGEE. CDR3 sequence (DNA): TGTGCCAGCAGCCGGACAGGGACCCCGAGCTCTGGAAACACCATATATTTT. It codes for CASSRTGTPSSGNTIYF.

The CDR3 is CASTWRGRTGELFF. CDR3 coding DNA: TGTGCCAGCACCTGGAGGGGCCGAACCGGGGAGCTGTTTTTT. The chain employs TRBV28 and TRBJ2-2; possibly TRBD2 for D (6 bases). The CDR3 has 14 amino acids. The germline V gene has CDR1 MDHEN and CDR2 SYDVKM. V was shortened by 7 bases and J by 5 bases, with 14 bases between the two germline ends.

This clone was seen only once. V usage is TRBV5-1 and J usage is TRBJ2-5; TRBD1 aligns across 7 bases. Germline V CDR1 and CDR2: SGHRS, YFSETQ. The CDR3 length is 16 residues. Germline trimming cut 0 bases from V and 4 bases from J; bases unmatched to any gene: 9. CDR3 loop: CASSLVVRGQGETQYF. In DNA form, the CDR3 reads TGCGCCAGCAGCTTGGTAGTTAGGGGGCAGGGAGAGACCCAGTACTTC.

V usage is TRBV19 and J usage is TRBJ2-1, with D maybe TRBD2 (5 bases). The germline V gene encodes CDR1 LNHDA and CDR2 SQIVND (reference sequence). Trimming pared 4 bases from V and 0 bases from J, leaving 10 bases between. The CDR3 runs 15 residues. CDR3 amino acids: CASSRSGSSYNEQFF. The CDR3 DNA follows: TGTGCCAGTAGTAGAAGTGGGAGCTCCTACAATGAGCAGTTCTTC.

This chain connects TRBV27 to TRBJ1-2, with 11 bases matching TRBD1. The germline CDR1 and CDR2 sequences are MNHEY and SMNVEV (reference sequence). CDR3 length: 13 amino acids. J was trimmed by 6 bases and V by 6 bases; bases with no gene match: 3. CDR3 loop: CASRDRGLHGYTF. In DNA, the CDR3 is TGTGCCAGCAGGGACAGGGGGCTCCATGGCTACACCTTC.

This rearrangement joins TRBV16 to TRBJ1-5; D call uncertain. The CDR3 runs to 14 residues. The V gene lost 5 bases and the J gene lost 4 bases, with 12 bases spanning the gap. Germline V lookup: CDR1 KGHSY, CDR2 FQNENV. CDR3: CASSERSVNQPQHF. CDR3 bases: TGTGCCAGCAGCGAAAGATCAGTTAATCAGCCCCAGCATTTT.

This sequence joins TRBV7-9 and TRBJ1-5; unclear D gene. The CDR3 is 13 amino acids. V was clipped by 5 bases and J by 7 bases, with 12 bases between them. CDR1 is SEHNR, CDR2 FQNEAQ, per germline (reference sequence). For the CDR3, the DNA is TGTGCCAGCAGCGCAAAAAAGGGACAGCCCCAGCATTTT. This encodes CASSAKKGQPQHF. The whole variable domain, filled in from reference TRBV7-9 and TRBJ1-5, reads DTGVSQNPRHKITKRGQNVTFRCDPISEHNRLYWYRQTLGQGPEFLTYFQNEAQLEKSRLLSDRFSAERPKGSFSTLEIQRTEQGDSAMYLCASSAKKGQPQHFGDGTRLSIL.

V gene TRBV5-1 combines with J gene TRBJ1-1, with D hard to call. CDR1 is SGHRS and CDR2 is YFSETQ in the germline V gene. The V end was cut by 4 bases, the J end by 1 base, with 14 bases between. The CDR3 spans 15 residues. The CDR3 DNA follows: TGCGCCAGCAGCCCCCGAGGGCAGTCGAACACTGAAGCTTTCTTT. Translating gives CASSPRGQSNTEAFF. The variable domain in full, with the rest retrieved from reference TRBV5-1 and TRBJ1-1, is KAGVTQTPRYLIKTRGQQVTLSCSPISGHRSVSWYQQTPGQGLQFLFEYFSETQRNKGNFPGRFSGRQFSNSRSEMNVSTLELGDSALYLCASSPRGQSNTEAFFGQGTRLTVV.

V and J are TRBV7-3 and TRBJ2-3; 8 nucleotides match TRBD2. This CDR3 region has 16 residues. Germline trimming cut 3 bases from V and 2 bases from J; bases unmatched to any gene: 7. Germline CDR1 and CDR2: SGHTA and FQGTGA. The CDR3 coding sequence is TGTGCCAGCAGCTTCGGGAGCGGGAGCCTCACAGATACGCAGTATTTT. Residues: CASSFGSGSLTDTQYF.

There are a few counts of this clone. V usage is TRBV7-6 and J usage is TRBJ2-7; the D is unclear. Trimming cost V 0 bases and J 0 bases, with 9 bases left between them. The CDR3 is made up of 15 amino acids. Germline V gives CDR1 SGHVS, CDR2 FNYEAQ. The CDR3 DNA reads TGTGCCAGCAGCTTAGCGCCGGGCAGCTCCTACGAGCAGTACTTC. Its protein is CASSLAPGSSYEQYF. Based on the CDR3 plus reference TRBV7-6 and TRBJ2-7, the full variable domain is GAGVSQSPRYKVTKRGQDVALRCDPISGHVSLYWYRQALGQGPEFLTYFNYEAQQDKSGLPNDRFSAERPEGSISTLTIQRTEQRDSAMYRCASSLAPGSSYEQYFGPGTRLTVT.

V usage is TRBV9 and J usage is TRBJ1-4; D ambiguous. Trimming removed 0 bases at V and 3 bases at J, with 15 bases between. The CDR3 is 17 amino acids. The germline V gene encodes CDR1 SGDLS and CDR2 YYNGEE. In DNA, the CDR3 is TGTGCCAGCAGCGTAGGACCCCAGGCTTTGGCTAATGAAAAACTGTTTTTT. Translated, it gives CASSVGPQALANEKLFF.

V usage is TRBV6-5 and J usage is TRBJ1-1; the D gene is possibly TRBD1 (5 bases). From germline, CDR1 is MNHEY and CDR2 SVGAGI. Trimming cost V 7 bases and J 5 bases, with 8 bases left between them. The length of the CDR3 is 11 residues. CDR3 nucleotides: TGTGCCAGCATTCGGGGGACTGAAGCTTTCTTT. Translated, it gives CASIRGTEAFF.

The chain combines TRBV7-6 with TRBJ2-3; 10 bases fit TRBD2. The germline V gene has CDR1 SGHVS and CDR2 FNYEAQ. CDR3 size: 17 residues. J gave up 1 base and V 5 bases, and 9 bases lay outside the gene matches. The CDR3 sequence is CASSPRYSGRGTDTQYF. The CDR3 DNA is TGTGCCAGCAGCCCCCGGTACAGCGGGAGGGGCACAGATACGCAGTATTTT.

This clone was seen a single time. This chain connects TRBV9 to TRBJ2-1, with D tentatively TRBD1 (5 bases). CDR1 is SGDLS and CDR2 is YYNGEE in the germline V gene. V was shortened by 2 bases and J by 7 bases, with 22 bases between the two germline ends. This CDR3 is 17 amino acids long. CDR3 nucleotide sequence: TGTGCCAGCAGCGTCACCGACAGAACTCAAGGAGTTAATGAGCAGTTCTTC. This encodes CASSVTDRTQGVNEQFF.

The chain carries TRBV5-1 and TRBJ2-5; D call uncertain. V lost 0 bases, J lost 1 base, and 7 bases lay in between. This CDR3 is built from 14 residues. CDR1 SGHRS and CDR2 YFSETQ come from the germline V gene. DNA for the CDR3: TGCGCCAGCAGCTTGGGCGGAAGCCAAGAGACCCAGTACTTC. Protein: CASSLGGSQETQYF.

The J gene is TRBJ2-7, the V gene TRBV30, with 9 nucleotides matching TRBD1. Germline CDR1 reads GTSNPN; CDR2 reads SVGIG (reference sequence). CDR3 length: 12 residues. V gave up 8 bases and J gave up 4 bases; unmatched junction bases: 6. CDR3 amino acids: CAGNRGQYEQYF. As DNA, the CDR3 is TGTGCCGGAAACAGGGGGCAGTACGAGCAGTACTTC.